This T cell receptor beta chain was observed in a study of T cells of healthy individuals. Germline trimming cut 5 bases from V and 6 bases from J; bases unmatched to any gene: 5. CDR3 length: 14 residues. Germline CDR1 reads MNHEY; CDR2 reads SMNVEV (reference sequence). TCRdb fed the 5' RACE reads into MiXCR, producing one record per CDR3 protein. The repertoire holds some 69,000 distinct CDR3 sequences, with 15% to 20% as singletons. The chain links TRBV27 to TRBJ2-4; 9 nucleotides match TRBD1. This clonotype was obtained from a human donor in good health. CDR3 residues: CASSLTGGINIQYF. In nucleotides, the CDR3 is TGTGCCAGCAGTCTGACAGGGGGGATAAACATTCAGTACTTC.